Shown below are 32 T cell receptor beta chains from a single sample sequenced in a study of shared clonotypes between healthy human individuals. Using immunoSEQ multiplex PCR, the repertoire was profiled, and TCRdb retains in-frame clones only, with some absent. This table holds about 2.3 million clones, 80% to 95% found once. Sequenced: naive CD4+ T cells from PBMCs. Subset denoted: CD45RA+ positively selected. Every receptor here comes from a man between 18 and 35 years old in good health. Some clones in this sample may be carry-over from other donors' samples.

V is TRBV18 and J is TRBJ1-1, with D perhaps matching TRBD1 (5 bases). Between the trimmed V and J ends, which lost 3 bases and 4 bases, there was a span of 15 bases. The germline V gene has CDR1 KGHSH and CDR2 LQKENI. The CDR3 spans 15 residues. CDR3 residues: CASSPTGGAGTEAFF. The DNA of the CDR3 is TGTGCCAGCTCACCCACCGGAGGGGCAGGCACTGAAGCTTTCTTT. The full variable domain, rest sourced from reference TRBV18 and TRBJ1-1, is NAGVMQNPRHLVRRRGQEARLRCSPMKGHSHVYWYRQLPEEGLKFMVYLQKENIIDESGMPKERFSAEFPKEGPSILRIQQVVRGDSAAYFCASSPTGGAGTEAFFGQGTRLTVV.

The chain uses TRBV27 and TRBJ1-1, with D possibly TRBD1 on 5 matching bases. CDR1 is MNHEY and CDR2 is SMNVEV in the germline V gene (reference sequence). V lost 4 bases to trimming and J lost 3 bases, with 12 bases between them. The CDR3 covers 14 residues. The DNA for the CDR3 is TGTGCCAGCAGTTGGGGATCGGGGGACACTGAAGCTTTCTTT. Translated, it gives CASSWGSGDTEAFF.

The chain links TRBV5-1 to TRBJ2-7; 7 nucleotides agree with TRBD1. Germline-derived CDR1 and CDR2 are SGHRS and YFSETQ. The junction had 8 bases not matched to a gene; V was cut back by 3 bases and J by 2 bases. This CDR3 contains 15 residues. DNA for the CDR3: TGCGCCAGCAGCTCCGGACAGGCTCTCCCCTACGAGCAGTACTTC. Residues: CASSSGQALPYEQYF.

The chain has TRBV15 and TRBJ2-3, with a weak D call TRBD1 (6 bases). Germline CDR1 reads LNHNV; CDR2 reads YYDKDF (reference sequence). This CDR3 has 15 residues. V was cut by 1 base and J by 5 bases, with 13 bases left in between. CDR3 amino acids: CATSRVSQGRDTQYF. The DNA for the CDR3 is TGTGCCACCAGCAGAGTATCACAGGGAAGAGATACGCAGTATTTT.

The V and J genes are TRBV18 and TRBJ2-7; maybe TRBD1 (5 bases). Trimming removed 6 bases from V and 1 base from J, with 7 bases in between. CDR1 is KGHSH and CDR2 is LQKENI in the germline V gene. The CDR3 runs to 12 residues. The CDR3 sequence: CASSTVSYEQYF. The DNA of the CDR3 is TGTGCCAGCTCGACAGTTTCCTACGAGCAGTACTTC.

CDR3 bases: TGTGCCAGCGTGGGCGAACAGGGTGAAAAACTGTTTTTT. Its translation: CASVGEQGEKLFF. The chain has TRBV2 and TRBJ1-4; D perhaps matches TRBD1 (6 bases). The CDR3 is 13 amino acids. Germline V gives CDR1 SNHLY, CDR2 FYNNEI. Trimming pared 8 bases from V and 7 bases from J, leaving 14 bases between.

The chain has TRBV28 and TRBJ2-6; possible D gene TRBD2, 5 bases. From germline, CDR1 is MDHEN and CDR2 SYDVKM. V shed 8 bases and J shed 2 bases, with 13 bases lying between them. The CDR3 extends over 15 amino acids. CDR3 loop: CASSEGTPGANVLTF. DNA for the CDR3: TGTGCCAGCTCTGAGGGAACCCCTGGGGCCAACGTCCTGACTTTC.

The chain recombines TRBV6-6 with TRBJ1-1; D remains unclear. CDR1 and CDR2 from the germline V gene are MNHNY and SVGAGI (reference sequence). The CDR3 is 13 residues long. With 4 bases removed from V and 1 base from J, the gap between germline ends came to 7 bases. The CDR3 DNA sequence: TGTGCCAGCAGTTGGAACGGGAACACTGAAGCTTTCTTT. Protein sequence: CASSWNGNTEAFF.

This chain connects TRBV5-1 to TRBJ2-3, with D unclear. Trimming pared 2 bases from V and 2 bases from J, leaving 9 bases between. Germline CDR1 and CDR2: SGHRS and YFSETQ. The CDR3 sequence is 14 residues long. The CDR3 sequence: CASSFSPLTDTQYF. CDR3 in DNA: TGCGCCAGCAGCTTCTCCCCCCTCACAGATACGCAGTATTTT. Looking up the rest from reference TRBV5-1 and TRBJ2-3 gives the full variable domain: KAGVTQTPRYLIKTRGQQVTLSCSPISGHRSVSWYQQTPGQGLQFLFEYFSETQRNKGNFPGRFSGRQFSNSRSEMNVSTLELGDSALYLCASSFSPLTDTQYFGPGTRLTVL.

The chain couples TRBV6-6 to TRBJ1-5; 7 bases align to TRBD1. The CDR3 length is 15 residues. Germline CDR1 is MNHNY and CDR2 is SVGAGI (reference sequence). The V gene end was trimmed by 4 bases and the J gene end by 3 bases; junction bases not matched to a gene: 6. The CDR3 DNA reads as TGTGCCAGCAGTTCTACGGGACAGCCCAATCAGCCCCAGCATTTT. Residues: CASSSTGQPNQPQHF.

The J gene is TRBJ1-2, the V gene TRBV19, with 7 bases aligning to TRBD1. CDR1 LNHDA and CDR2 SQIVND come from the germline V gene (reference sequence). This CDR3 is 14 amino acids long. J lost 3 bases, V lost 5 bases, and 6 bases had no gene match. CDR3 residues: CASSGRGTDYGYTF. CDR3 nucleotide sequence: TGTGCCAGTAGTGGAAGAGGGACAGACTATGGCTACACCTTC.

This chain joins TRBV6-5 and TRBJ2-7, with TRBD2 matching 8 bases. The germline V gene has CDR1 MNHEY and CDR2 SVGAGI. The CDR3 contains 14 residues. Trimming at V came to 4 bases and at J to 3 bases, leaving 5 bases not matched to a gene. The CDR3 nucleotides are TGTGCCAGCAGTTTAAGGCGGGGGGTCTACGAGCAGTACTTC. Its translation is CASSLRRGVYEQYF.

The chain links TRBV2 to TRBJ2-3; D call uncertain. The CDR3 consists of 15 residues. Per the germline V gene, CDR1 is SNHLY and CDR2 is FYNNEI. V was pared by 1 base and J by 6 bases, with 14 bases between. The chain's CDR3 is CASSEDSRPKDTQYF. CDR3 DNA: TGTGCCAGCAGTGAAGACAGCCGCCCGAAGGATACGCAGTATTTT.

The chain links TRBV19 to TRBJ2-7, with 7 nucleotides matching TRBD2. CDR3 length: 16 residues. The V and J ends lost 5 bases and 0 bases, in that order; junction bases with no gene match: 10. Germline assignment: CDR1 LNHDA and CDR2 SQIVND (reference sequence). CDR3 DNA: TGTGCCAGTAGTCAACAACTAGCGCCCAGCTCCTACGAGCAGTACTTC. It is translated as CASSQQLAPSSYEQYF.

The V and J genes are TRBV9 and TRBJ2-7; possibly TRBD1 for D (6 bases). V was pared by 1 base and J by 0 bases, with 8 bases between. The CDR3 spans 14 residues. Per the germline V gene, CDR1 is SGDLS and CDR2 is YYNGEE. DNA of the CDR3: TGTGCCAGCAGCGTAAGACAGGACTCCTACGAGCAGTACTTC. Translated: CASSVRQDSYEQYF.

This clone was counted once. The chain joins TRBV28 to TRBJ1-5, with 8 bases that match TRBD1. The V gene end was trimmed by 2 bases and the J gene end by 5 bases; junction bases not matched to a gene: 5. Germline V lookup: CDR1 MDHEN, CDR2 SYDVKM. The CDR3 sequence is 15 residues long. The CDR3 DNA follows: TGTGCCAGCAGTTTAGGTGGGGACAGGCATCAGCCCCAGCATTTT. The encoded protein is CASSLGGDRHQPQHF. Based on the CDR3 plus reference TRBV28 and TRBJ1-5, the full variable domain is DVKVTQSSRYLVKRTGEKVFLECVQDMDHENMFWYRQDPGLGLRLIYFSYDVKMKEKGDIPEGYSVSREKKERFSLILESASTNQTSMYLCASSLGGDRHQPQHFGDGTRLSIL.

The V and J genes are TRBV28 and TRBJ1-2; D not resolved. V gave up 2 bases and J gave up 4 bases, with 14 bases separating them. Per the germline V gene, CDR1 is MDHEN and CDR2 is SYDVKM. The CDR3 runs 15 residues. CDR3 nucleotides: TGTGCCAGCAGTTTAGATCTAGTCCGGACCTATGGCTACACCTTC. This encodes CASSLDLVRTYGYTF.

V gene TRBV18 combines with J gene TRBJ2-5; 10 bases line up with TRBD1. Looked up from germline, CDR1 is KGHSH and CDR2 is LQKENI. Unmatched junction bases numbered 4, after V lost 3 bases and J lost 3 bases. The CDR3 runs to 15 residues. The CDR3 here is CASSPRTGGEETQYF. The CDR3 DNA follows: TGTGCCAGCTCACCCAGGACAGGGGGAGAAGAGACCCAGTACTTC.

Comments on this clone: Other DNA sequences in this specimen translate into the identical CDR3. The chain uses TRBV28 and TRBJ1-5, with unresolved D. The CDR3 covers 11 residues. V shed 4 bases and J shed 6 bases, with 4 bases lying between them. CDR1 is MDHEN and CDR2 is SYDVKM in the germline V gene. This CDR3 is CASSSTQPQHF. The CDR3 bases are TGTGCCAGCAGTTCAACTCAGCCCCAGCATTTT.

The chain employs TRBV5-6 and TRBJ2-5; perhaps D is TRBD1 or TRBD2 (6 bases each). Germline V gene lookup returns CDR1 SGHDT and CDR2 YYEEEE. Between the trimmed V and J ends, which lost 7 bases and 1 base, there was a span of 14 bases. This CDR3 contains 14 residues. The CDR3 loop is CASYSRGRQETQYF. In nucleotides, the CDR3 is TGTGCCAGCTATTCCCGGGGGCGCCAAGAGACCCAGTACTTC.

Only one count was recorded for this clone. CDR3 residues: CASSVEGATEAFF. In DNA form, the CDR3 reads TGTGCCAGCAGTGTGGAGGGGGCGACTGAAGCTTTCTTT. This chain links TRBV6-4 with TRBJ1-1, with TRBD1 identical over 7 bases. V shed 4 bases and J 5 bases; nucleotides not matched to a gene: 4. The CDR3 runs to 13 residues. Germline V gives CDR1 MRHNA, CDR2 SNTAGT.

The chain uses TRBV28 and TRBJ1-2; D is undetermined. The CDR3 is 13 residues long. V was clipped by 3 bases and J by 2 bases, with 7 bases between them. Germline V lookup: CDR1 MDHEN, CDR2 SYDVKM. The CDR3 here is CASSFSLNYGYTF. CDR3 bases: TGTGCCAGCAGTTTCTCGCTAAACTATGGCTACACCTTC.

V gene TRBV7-8 combines with J gene TRBJ2-5; 11 nucleotides match TRBD2. The length of the CDR3 is 16 residues. Trimming at V came to 4 bases and at J to 1 base, leaving 5 bases not matched to a gene. Germline V lookup: CDR1 SGHVS, CDR2 FQNEAQ. The DNA of the CDR3 is TGTGCCAGCAGCTCCCGACTAGCGGGATCCCAAGAGACCCAGTACTTC. Residues: CASSSRLAGSQETQYF.

The CDR3 here is CASSISGLTSYEQYF. The CDR3 DNA reads TGTGCCAGTAGTATCTCGGGACTGACTTCCTACGAGCAGTACTTC. This chain uses TRBV19 with TRBJ2-7; D is perhaps TRBD2 (6 bases). The CDR3 covers 15 residues. V was clipped by 3 bases and J by 1 base, with 13 bases between them. Germline values: CDR1 LNHDA, CDR2 SQIVND (reference sequence).

The chain uses TRBV5-1 and TRBJ1-1, with a possible D match to TRBD1 (5 bases). Trimming stripped 6 bases from V and 3 bases from J, with 15 bases between. The CDR3 contains 14 residues. In germline, CDR1 is SGHRS, CDR2 YFSETQ. The CDR3 loop is CASNSHPGDTEAFF. The CDR3 DNA reads TGCGCCAGCAATTCCCATCCGGGGGACACTGAAGCTTTCTTT. The whole variable domain, remainder taken from reference TRBV5-1 and TRBJ1-1, is KAGVTQTPRYLIKTRGQQVTLSCSPISGHRSVSWYQQTPGQGLQFLFEYFSETQRNKGNFPGRFSGRQFSNSRSEMNVSTLELGDSALYLCASNSHPGDTEAFFGQGTRLTVV.

As concerns this clone: Other nucleotide sequences in the sample specify the same CDR3. This chain links TRBV28 with TRBJ2-5; a weak D match, TRBD2 (7 bases). In germline, CDR1 is MDHEN, CDR2 SYDVKM. The CDR3 extends over 14 amino acids. V lost 5 bases and J lost 4, with 14 bases in between. As DNA, the CDR3 is TGTGCCAGCAGTCCCGCCGGGGGGCGAGAGACCCAGTACTTC. It encodes CASSPAGGRETQYF.

The CDR3 DNA reads TGTGCCAGCAGTGAAGGGGCCTTTTATGAAAAACTGTTTTTT. It specifies CASSEGAFYEKLFF. The V gene is TRBV6-1, the J gene TRBJ1-4; D is uncertain. The CDR3 totals 14 residues. Trimming removed 1 base from V and 6 bases from J, with 9 bases in between. Germline CDR1 and CDR2: MNHNS and SASEGT.

The CDR3 DNA reads as TGTGCCAGCAGCTCCCGTCGGCCCCCCATTGCAACTAATGAAAAACTGTTTTTT. Amino acids: CASSSRRPPIATNEKLFF. The chain uses TRBV28 and TRBJ1-4; no clear D gene. This CDR3 comprises 18 residues. Looked up from germline, CDR1 is MDHEN and CDR2 is SYDVKM. V dropped 6 bases and J dropped 0 bases, with 20 bases sitting between them.

The rearrangement links TRBV28 to TRBJ2-7; 10 bases agree with TRBD1. The CDR3 has 15 residues. V shed 5 bases, J shed 2 bases, and the junction held 6 bases outside the gene matches. Germline values: CDR1 MDHEN, CDR2 SYDVKM. CDR3 sequence reads: CASSLGQGQPYEQYF. The CDR3 nucleotides read TGTGCCAGCAGTCTGGGACAGGGGCAGCCCTACGAGCAGTACTTC. Supplemented by reference TRBV28 and TRBJ2-7, the full variable domain reads DVKVTQSSRYLVKRTGEKVFLECVQDMDHENMFWYRQDPGLGLRLIYFSYDVKMKEKGDIPEGYSVSREKKERFSLILESASTNQTSMYLCASSLGQGQPYEQYFGPGTRLTVT.

A word on this clone: Other nucleotide sequences in the sample specify the same CDR3. V and J are TRBV7-2 and TRBJ2-7, with D perhaps matching TRBD1 (6 bases). The germline CDR1 and CDR2 sequences are SGHTA and FQGNSA. The V gene lost 3 bases and the J gene lost 2 bases, with 14 bases spanning the gap. This CDR3 region has 15 residues. The CDR3 region is CASSLSGQPTYEQYF. The CDR3 nucleotides read TGTGCCAGCAGCTTGTCCGGACAGCCTACCTACGAGCAGTACTTC. The full variable domain, completed using reference TRBV7-2 and TRBJ2-7, is GAGVSQSPSNKVTEKGKDVELRCDPISGHTALYWYRQSLGQGLEFLIYFQGNSAPDKSGLPSDRFSAERTGGSVSTLTIQRTQQEDSAVYLCASSLSGQPTYEQYFGPGTRLTVT.

This clone has a single count. The chain carries TRBV11-2 and TRBJ2-2; TRBD1 is a possible D gene (6 bases). The CDR3 is 15 amino acids. CDR1 SGHAT and CDR2 FQNNGV come from the germline V gene. V shed 6 bases and J shed 0 bases, with 11 bases lying between them. The CDR3 reads CASSPDRSNTGELFF. In nucleotides, the CDR3 is TGTGCCAGCAGTCCAGACAGGTCGAACACCGGGGAGCTGTTTTTT. The variable domain in full, with the rest retrieved from reference TRBV11-2 and TRBJ2-2, is EAGVAQSPRYKIIEKRQSVAFWCNPISGHATLYWYQQILGQGPKLLIQFQNNGVVDDSQLPKDRFSAERLKGVDSTLKIQPAKLEDSAVYLCASSPDRSNTGELFFGEGSRLTVL.

This chain joins TRBV28 and TRBJ2-7; D remains unclear. The CDR3 is 12 residues long. The V and J ends lost 4 bases and 8 bases respectively, with 12 bases between them. Per germline, CDR1 MDHEN and CDR2 SYDVKM. Here the CDR3 DNA reads TGTGCCAGCAGTTCCATCCCCGGGCAGCAGTACTTC. The encoded protein is CASSSIPGQQYF.